The present TCR beta chain was sequenced within a study of blood T cell repertoires in COVID-19. About the study: T cells, B-cell-depleted T cells, or PBMCs supplied cDNA or gDNA.

The protocol was immunoSEQ multiplex PCR, while the TCRdb copy is restricted to in-frame clones and leaves out a portion. The data show about 320,000 clones, roughly 89% seen once. The germline V gene has CDR1 MGHRA and CDR2 YSYEKL. The CDR3 length is 17 residues. The V end lost 0 bases, the J end lost 0 bases, and 12 bases lay between the germline ends. Assignments of participants to cohorts depended upon their own reported clinical history. Recovery meant two consecutive negative NP/OP PCR tests, professional clearance, or resolved symptoms. Sequenced input: PBMCs or T cells enriched from blood (not recorded which). The TCR sequence derives from a woman between 18 and 30 years old who had recovered from COVID-19. The chain recombines TRBV4-1 with TRBJ1-5; the D gene is possibly TRBD1 (5 bases). The CDR3 reads CASSQEGTDYSNQPQHF. In DNA, the CDR3 is TGCGCCAGCAGCCAAGAAGGGACGGACTATAGCAATCAGCCCCAGCATTTT.